A selection of T cell receptor beta chains follows, all from one sample in a study of blood T cells in healthy people across ages. One entry per CDR3 protein results from TCRdb running MiXCR on the 5' RACE reads. Here the sample spans fewer than 1,000,000 distinct CDR3 sequences, more than 40% being singletons. Sequenced: blood. The receptors were gathered from a man aged 55 to 70 in good health. CDR3s include the opening cysteine and the closing phenylalanine or tryptophan. Each record gives: V gene, clone size, D gene, J gene, CDR3 DNA, CDR3 protein. D genes are given only for firm matches. Size values are once, few and many counts, or a class for expanded clones, and some rows have none.

v_gene: TRBV11-3; abundance: many; d_gene: NA; j_gene: TRBJ2-6; CDR3nt: TGTGCCAGCAGTAAAGGGGGTGCCAACGTCCTGACTTTC; CDR3aa: CASSKGGANVLTF
v_gene: TRBV27; abundance: NA; d_gene: NA; j_gene: TRBJ2-3; CDR3nt: TGTGCCAGCAGTTTAGGGCCGTTAGGCTACACAGATACGCAGTATTTT; CDR3aa: CASSLGPLGYTDTQYF
v_gene: TRBV7-2; abundance: NA; d_gene: NA; j_gene: TRBJ2-7; CDR3nt: TGTGCCAGCAGCTGGGACTTTTACGAGCAGTACTTC; CDR3aa: CASSWDFYEQYF
v_gene: TRBV5-1; abundance: NA; d_gene: NA; j_gene: TRBJ2-5; CDR3nt: TGCGCCAGCAGCTTGGAACAAACCCCAATCAATGAGCAGTACTTC; CDR3aa: CASSLEQTPINEQYF
v_gene: TRBV25-1; abundance: many; d_gene: NA; j_gene: TRBJ2-1; CDR3nt: TGTGCCAGCAGTGAATTTGGGCGGGGACCAAACTCCTACAATGAGCAGTTCTTC; CDR3aa: CASSEFGRGPNSYNEQFF
v_gene: TRBV4-1; abundance: NA; d_gene: TRBD1; j_gene: TRBJ1-2; CDR3nt: TGCGCCAGCAGCCAACCTCCGGGACAGGGTCTCGACGGCTACACCTTC; CDR3aa: CASSQPPGQGLDGYTF
v_gene: TRBV10-3; abundance: many; d_gene: NA; j_gene: TRBJ2-7; CDR3nt: TGTGCCATCAGGGGGACCCCGGAACGGGAGCAGTACTTC; CDR3aa: CAIRGTPEREQYF
v_gene: TRBV25-1; abundance: few; d_gene: NA; j_gene: TRBJ2-7; CDR3nt: TGTGCCAGCCGTCATGGGGGATCCTACGAGCAGTACTTC; CDR3aa: CASRHGGSYEQYF
v_gene: TRBV7-2; abundance: NA; d_gene: NA; j_gene: TRBJ2-7; CDR3nt: TGTGCCAGCAGCTCTGGGACGCCCTCCTACGAGCAGTACTTC; CDR3aa: CASSSGTPSYEQYF
v_gene: TRBV20-1; abundance: NA; d_gene: TRBD2; j_gene: TRBJ2-1; CDR3nt: TGCAGAGCAGGGACTAGCGGGGTAGTGACCTACAATGAGCAGTTCTTC; CDR3aa: CRAGTSGVVTYNEQFF
v_gene: TRBV6-1; abundance: NA; d_gene: NA; j_gene: TRBJ1-2; CDR3nt: TGTGCCAGCAGTAAAGGGGGAGGGCGAGCTAACTATGGCTACACCTTC; CDR3aa: CASSKGGGRANYGYTF
v_gene: TRBV4-1; abundance: NA; d_gene: NA; j_gene: TRBJ2-7; CDR3nt: TGCGCCAGCAGCCACCCTACTGGTCGGGACGAGCAGTACTTC; CDR3aa: CASSHPTGRDEQYF
v_gene: TRBV5-1; abundance: NA; d_gene: TRBD1; j_gene: TRBJ1-1; CDR3nt: TGCGCCAACAGCTTGGGAACAGGGGGATTTGACACTGAAGCTTTCTTT; CDR3aa: CANSLGTGGFDTEAFF
v_gene: TRBV7-2; abundance: NA; d_gene: NA; j_gene: TRBJ1-5; CDR3nt: TGTGCCAGCCACAGGGATAGCAATCAGCCCCAGCATTTT; CDR3aa: CASHRDSNQPQHF
v_gene: TRBV20-1; abundance: few; d_gene: TRBD1; j_gene: TRBJ2-3; CDR3nt: TGCAGTGCTAGACACGTAGGACAGGGACACACAGATACGCAGTATTTT; CDR3aa: CSARHVGQGHTDTQYF
v_gene: TRBV7-2; abundance: NA; d_gene: TRBD2; j_gene: TRBJ2-1; CDR3nt: TGTGCCAGCAGGATAGGACTAGGTTACAATGAGCAGTTCTTC; CDR3aa: CASRIGLGYNEQFF
v_gene: TRBV7-9; abundance: few; d_gene: TRBD1; j_gene: TRBJ2-5; CDR3nt: TGTGCCAGCAGCTTCCCAGGGGGCCTACTCGGGACCCAGTACTTC; CDR3aa: CASSFPGGLLGTQYF
v_gene: TRBV25-1; abundance: NA; d_gene: TRBD1; j_gene: TRBJ2-7; CDR3nt: TGTGCCAGCAGTGCCCGGACAGGGCTCGACGAGCAGTACTTC; CDR3aa: CASSARTGLDEQYF
v_gene: TRBV5-8; abundance: once; d_gene: NA; j_gene: TRBJ1-2; CDR3nt: TGTGCCAGCAGCTTGAATTACTATGGCTACACCTTC; CDR3aa: CASSLNYYGYTF
v_gene: TRBV9; abundance: few; d_gene: NA; j_gene: TRBJ2-5; CDR3nt: TGTGCCAGCAGTTACGACACGGGCCGGAAGGGGACCCAGTACTTC; CDR3aa: CASSYDTGRKGTQYF
v_gene: TRBV5-6; abundance: NA; d_gene: NA; j_gene: TRBJ2-5; CDR3nt: TGTGCCAGCAGCGAACAAACTCAAGAGACCCAGTACTTC; CDR3aa: CASSEQTQETQYF
v_gene: TRBV9; abundance: NA; d_gene: NA; j_gene: TRBJ1-2; CDR3nt: TGTGCCAGCAGCGTAGCCCACTATGGCTACACCTTC; CDR3aa: CASSVAHYGYTF
v_gene: TRBV3-1; abundance: many; d_gene: TRBD2; j_gene: TRBJ2-1; CDR3nt: TGTGCCAGCAGAGAAAGCGGGGGGGCTTACAATGAGCAGTTCTTC; CDR3aa: CASRESGGAYNEQFF
v_gene: TRBV15; abundance: NA; d_gene: NA; j_gene: TRBJ2-3; CDR3nt: TGTGCCACCAGCAGAGAGGGGGGTGGCACAGATACGCAGTATTTT; CDR3aa: CATSREGGGTDTQYF
v_gene: TRBV20-1; abundance: NA; d_gene: NA; j_gene: TRBJ2-1; CDR3nt: TGCAGTGCTAGAGTTTCAGGGGGGTCCTACAATGAGCAGTTCTTC; CDR3aa: CSARVSGGSYNEQFF
v_gene: TRBV30; abundance: NA; d_gene: NA; j_gene: TRBJ1-4; CDR3nt: TGTGCCTGGAGTTTAAGGGAATCGGCGGAAAAACTGTTTTTT; CDR3aa: CAWSLRESAEKLFF
v_gene: TRBV20-1; abundance: many; d_gene: NA; j_gene: TRBJ2-7; CDR3nt: TGCAGTGTGTTCGGGGCAGGCCTCCACGAGCAGTACTTC; CDR3aa: CSVFGAGLHEQYF
v_gene: TRBV2; abundance: few; d_gene: TRBD2; j_gene: TRBJ2-1; CDR3nt: TGTGCCAGCAGTGAAGCTCGGGGGGGCCCCTACAATGAGCAGTTCTTC; CDR3aa: CASSEARGGPYNEQFF
v_gene: TRBV6-2/TRBV6-3; abundance: NA; d_gene: TRBD1; j_gene: TRBJ2-1; CDR3nt: TGTGCCAGCAGACCCGGGACAGTAGGGTACAATGAGCAGTTCTTC; CDR3aa: CASRPGTVGYNEQFF
v_gene: TRBV9; abundance: NA; d_gene: NA; j_gene: TRBJ1-6; CDR3nt: TGTGCCAGCAGCCCGAATAATTCACCCCTCCACTTT; CDR3aa: CASSPNNSPLHF
v_gene: TRBV7-8; abundance: NA; d_gene: NA; j_gene: TRBJ2-1; CDR3nt: TGTGCCAGCAGCTTAAGGGACGGGGTATACAATGAGCAGTTCTTC; CDR3aa: CASSLRDGVYNEQFF
v_gene: TRBV11-2; abundance: NA; d_gene: NA; j_gene: TRBJ1-2; CDR3nt: TGTGCCAGCAGCTTCTTTCACTATGGCTACACCTTC; CDR3aa: CASSFFHYGYTF
v_gene: TRBV10-3; abundance: NA; d_gene: NA; j_gene: TRBJ2-5; CDR3nt: TGTGCCATCGACAAGGACGGGCAAGAGACCCAGTACTTC; CDR3aa: CAIDKDGQETQYF
v_gene: TRBV3-1; abundance: once; d_gene: NA; j_gene: TRBJ2-6; CDR3nt: TGTGCCAGCAGCCAAATGATGGCTGGGGCCAACGTCCTGACTTTC; CDR3aa: CASSQMMAGANVLTF
v_gene: TRBV20-1; abundance: few; d_gene: NA; j_gene: TRBJ1-5; CDR3nt: TGCAGTGCTAGAAGGGCTTCTGGGGGGAATCAGCCCCAGCATTTT; CDR3aa: CSARRASGGNQPQHF
v_gene: TRBV9; abundance: NA; d_gene: NA; j_gene: TRBJ1-1; CDR3nt: TGTGCCAGCAGCGTAACAGCCATGAACACTGAAGCTTTCTTT; CDR3aa: CASSVTAMNTEAFF
v_gene: TRBV6-1; abundance: NA; d_gene: NA; j_gene: TRBJ2-4; CDR3nt: TGTGCCAGCGCGAAGGCTTATGAAAACATTCAGTACTTC; CDR3aa: CASAKAYENIQYF
v_gene: TRBV2; abundance: NA; d_gene: TRBD1; j_gene: TRBJ2-1; CDR3nt: TGTGCCAGCAGTGAAATATGGACAGGGACGTTCTTC; CDR3aa: CASSEIWTGTFF
v_gene: TRBV3-1; abundance: NA; d_gene: NA; j_gene: TRBJ2-5; CDR3nt: TGTGCCAGCAGCCAAGAAGGTTTTGGGACCCAGTACTTC; CDR3aa: CASSQEGFGTQYF
v_gene: TRBV3-1; abundance: NA; d_gene: TRBD2; j_gene: TRBJ2-5; CDR3nt: TGTGCCAGCATGGGGCGGCTAGCGGGGGTTAAAGAGACCCAGTACTTC; CDR3aa: CASMGRLAGVKETQYF
v_gene: TRBV7-8; abundance: few; d_gene: NA; j_gene: TRBJ1-5; CDR3nt: TGTGCCAGCAGCCCTCGGGGAGGGGGTGAACAGCCCCAGCATTTT; CDR3aa: CASSPRGGGEQPQHF